This T cell receptor beta chain was observed in a study of blood T cells in healthy people across ages. Overall study results and limits: Among long-lived donors, naive CD4+ cells were more numerous and diversity higher than in aged donors.

The CDR3 length is 16 residues. From germline, CDR1 is MNHNY and CDR2 SVGAGI (reference sequence). Deletions cut 0 bases from V and 0 bases from J, with 12 bases between. Points on this clonotype: Antigen: not known.

Then a second PCR, running about 6 to 12 cycles, was carried out with a sample-barcoded 5' primer and a J-beta primer mix. TCRdb recomputed calls from the 5' RACE reads with MiXCR, one row per CDR3 protein. The sample lists about 670,000 distinct CDR3 sequences, roughly half occurring once. The sample comprised blood. The receptor comes from a woman of 80 years or more in good health. The chain joins TRBV6-6 to TRBJ2-7, with D possibly being TRBD1 (6 bases). The CDR3 bases are TGTGCCAGCAGTTACTCGGGGGCAGACCTCTCCTACGAGCAGTACTTC. Its protein is CASSYSGADLSYEQYF.